Below, 5 T cell receptor beta chains from the same sample are listed, as sequenced in a study of technical replicates of blood from a few donors. Profiling relied on immunoSEQ multiplex PCR, and the TCRdb table lists in-frame clones only, not all of them. Of tens of thousands of clones listed, about nine tenths are singletons. Material: T cells isolated from PBMCs. The receptors come from a human donor in good health.

This clone was counted a single time. This CDR3 is CASSPWTGGTEAFF. The CDR3 DNA is TGTGCCAGCAGTCCCTGGACAGGGGGCACTGAAGCTTTCTTT. The chain links TRBV27 to TRBJ1-1, with TRBD1 matching 10 bases. The CDR3 spans 14 residues. CDR1 and CDR2 (germline): MNHEY, SMNVEV (reference sequence). J gave up 4 bases and V 5 bases, and 4 bases lay outside the gene matches.

The sample holds one count of this clone. V gene TRBV5-1 combines with J gene TRBJ1-2, with D unclear. The CDR3 runs 15 residues. V was trimmed by 4 bases and J by 2 bases, leaving 15 bases between them. Germline assignment: CDR1 SGHRS and CDR2 YFSETQ. DNA of the CDR3: TGCGCCAGCAGCCTTAGTGGAGGGCTGAACTATGGCTACACCTTC. This codes for CASSLSGGLNYGYTF. Using reference TRBV5-1 and TRBJ1-2 for the parts outside the CDR3, the full variable domain is KAGVTQTPRYLIKTRGQQVTLSCSPISGHRSVSWYQQTPGQGLQFLFEYFSETQRNKGNFPGRFSGRQFSNSRSEMNVSTLELGDSALYLCASSLSGGLNYGYTFGSGTRLTVV.

This clone showed up just a few times. The V call is TRBV6-5, the J call TRBJ1-1; no reliable D call. The CDR3 is 13 residues long. The germline gives CDR1 MNHEY, CDR2 SVGAGI. V lost 7 bases, J lost 5 bases, and 14 bases lay in between. CDR3 residues: CASTLAVRTEAFF. The CDR3 nucleotides are TGTGCCAGCACCCTAGCGGTTCGGACTGAAGCTTTCTTT.

V gene TRBV25-1 combines with J gene TRBJ1-2; no clear D. This CDR3 has 17 residues. Germline CDR1 is MGHDK and CDR2 is SYGVNS. Trimming pared 8 bases from V and 13 bases from J, leaving 35 bases between. The DNA for the CDR3 is TGTGCCAGCCGCAGGACGGGGATTATCCTAGACTTCCACGGCCCCACCTTC. This codes for CASRRTGIILDFHGPTF.

The rearrangement uses TRBV7-2 and TRBJ1-3, with 10 bases fitting TRBD1. V shed 3 bases and J 8 bases; nucleotides not matched to a gene: 10. This CDR3 spans 16 amino acids. Germline lookup yields CDR1 SGHTA and CDR2 FQGNSA. The CDR3 protein is CASSLSRGTGAHTIYF. CDR3 coding DNA: TGTGCCAGCAGCTTGAGTAGGGGGACAGGGGCGCACACCATATATTTT.